This TCR beta chain comes out of a study of T-cell reconstitution after alpha-beta-depleted transplantation in children. General observations from the study: Several hundred expanded graft clones reportedly were the source of alpha-beta T cells about two months after transplant.

Germline V gene sequence: CDR1 DFQATT, CDR2 SNEGSKA (reference sequence). V lost 6 bases, J lost 2 bases, and 14 bases lay in between. The CDR3 extends over 14 amino acids. Turning to this clonotype: Its antigen is currently unknown.

Unique molecular identifiers tagged the TCRbeta library. TCRdb redid the calling of the PCR reads with MiXCR, one entry per CDR3 protein. The repertoire holds 700,000 to 850,000 distinct CDR3 sequences, with roughly 15% as singletons. The chain has TRBV20-1 and TRBJ1-3; D is perhaps TRBD1 (6 bases). This sample comprised PBMCs, mostly from graft donor cells, obtained 360 days after TCRalphabeta/CD19-depleted stem cell transplant. The TCR originated in a male patient under 18 who had a stem cell transplant for acute lymphoblastic leukemia, so the T cells may come from the graft donor. The CDR3 protein is CSATGLSTGNTIYF. CDR3 DNA: TGCAGTGCCACAGGGCTTTCTACTGGAAACACCATATATTTT.